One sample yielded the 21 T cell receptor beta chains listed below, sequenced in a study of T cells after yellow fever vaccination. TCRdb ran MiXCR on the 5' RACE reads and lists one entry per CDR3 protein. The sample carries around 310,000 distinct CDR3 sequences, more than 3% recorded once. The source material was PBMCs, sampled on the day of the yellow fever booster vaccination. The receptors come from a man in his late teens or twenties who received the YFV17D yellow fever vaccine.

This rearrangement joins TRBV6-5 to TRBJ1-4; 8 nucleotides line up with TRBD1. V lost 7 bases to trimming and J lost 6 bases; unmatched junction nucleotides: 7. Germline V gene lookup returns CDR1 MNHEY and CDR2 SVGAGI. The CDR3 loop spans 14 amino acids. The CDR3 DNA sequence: TGTGCCAGCAAGCGACAGGGGCTTTATGAAAAACTGTTTTTT. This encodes CASKRQGLYEKLFF.

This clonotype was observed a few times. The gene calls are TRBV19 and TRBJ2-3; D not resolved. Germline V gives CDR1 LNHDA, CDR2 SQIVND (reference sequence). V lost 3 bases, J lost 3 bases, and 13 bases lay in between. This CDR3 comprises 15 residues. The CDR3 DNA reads TGTGCCAGTAGTATCGGCAGGATAAGAACAGATACGCAGTATTTT. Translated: CASSIGRIRTDTQYF.

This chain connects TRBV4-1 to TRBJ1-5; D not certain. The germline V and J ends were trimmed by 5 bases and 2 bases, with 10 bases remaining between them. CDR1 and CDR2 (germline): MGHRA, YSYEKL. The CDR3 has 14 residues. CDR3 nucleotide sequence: TGCGCCAGCAGCGACCGGGCCCGCAATCAGCCCCAGCATTTT. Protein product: CASSDRARNQPQHF.

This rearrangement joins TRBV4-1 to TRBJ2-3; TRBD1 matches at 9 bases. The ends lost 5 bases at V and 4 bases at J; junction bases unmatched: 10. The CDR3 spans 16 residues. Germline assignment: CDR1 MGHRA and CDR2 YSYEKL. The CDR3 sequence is CASSVPGTGWADTQYF. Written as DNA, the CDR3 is TGCGCCAGCAGCGTCCCCGGGACAGGGTGGGCAGATACGCAGTATTTT.

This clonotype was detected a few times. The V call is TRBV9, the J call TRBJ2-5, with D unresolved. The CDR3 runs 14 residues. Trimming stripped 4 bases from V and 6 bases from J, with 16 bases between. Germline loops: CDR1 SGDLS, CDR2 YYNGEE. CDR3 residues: CASSSTIMGKTQYF. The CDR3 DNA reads TGTGCCAGCAGCTCGACCATTATGGGAAAGACCCAGTACTTC.

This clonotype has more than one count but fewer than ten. The CDR3 DNA reads TGTGCCAGCAGCAGTAAGGCGGGGTGGGGTTACAATGAGCAGTTCTTC. Its translation is CASSSKAGWGYNEQFF. This sequence joins TRBV7-6 and TRBJ2-1, with TRBD2 as a possible D gene (6 bases). CDR3 length: 16 amino acids. In germline, CDR1 is SGHVS, CDR2 FNYEAQ. V dropped 5 bases and J dropped 4 bases, with 18 bases sitting between them. Together with reference TRBV7-6 and TRBJ2-1, the CDR3 gives the full variable domain: GAGVSQSPRYKVTKRGQDVALRCDPISGHVSLYWYRQALGQGPEFLTYFNYEAQQDKSGLPNDRFSAERPEGSISTLTIQRTEQRDSAMYRCASSSKAGWGYNEQFFGPGTRLTVL.

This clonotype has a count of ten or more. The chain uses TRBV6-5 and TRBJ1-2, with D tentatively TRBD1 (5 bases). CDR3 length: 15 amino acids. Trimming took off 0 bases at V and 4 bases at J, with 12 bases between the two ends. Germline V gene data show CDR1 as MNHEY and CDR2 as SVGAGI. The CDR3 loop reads CASSYSYDRSYGYTF. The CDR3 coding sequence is TGTGCCAGCAGTTACTCCTATGACAGATCCTATGGCTACACCTTC.

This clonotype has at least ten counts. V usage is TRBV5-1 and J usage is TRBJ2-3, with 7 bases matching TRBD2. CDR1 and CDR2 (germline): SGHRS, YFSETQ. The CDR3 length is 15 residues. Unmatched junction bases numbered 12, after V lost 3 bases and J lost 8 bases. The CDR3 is CASSWTGTTTGTQYF. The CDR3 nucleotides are TGCGCCAGCAGCTGGACCGGGACTACCACGGGTACGCAGTATTTT.

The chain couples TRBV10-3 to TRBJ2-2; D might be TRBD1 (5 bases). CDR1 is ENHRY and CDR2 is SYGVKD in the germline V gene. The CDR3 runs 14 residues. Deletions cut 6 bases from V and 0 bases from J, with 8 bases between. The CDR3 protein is CAIRDTTNTGELFF. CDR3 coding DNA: TGTGCCATCAGGGACACCACGAACACCGGGGAGCTGTTTTTT.

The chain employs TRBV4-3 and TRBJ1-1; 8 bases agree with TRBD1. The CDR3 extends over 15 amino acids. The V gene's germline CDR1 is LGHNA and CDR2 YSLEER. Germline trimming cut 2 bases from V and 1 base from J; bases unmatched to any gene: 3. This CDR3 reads CASSQNGQGNTEAFF. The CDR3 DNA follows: TGCGCCAGCAGCCAAAACGGACAGGGGAACACTGAAGCTTTCTTT.

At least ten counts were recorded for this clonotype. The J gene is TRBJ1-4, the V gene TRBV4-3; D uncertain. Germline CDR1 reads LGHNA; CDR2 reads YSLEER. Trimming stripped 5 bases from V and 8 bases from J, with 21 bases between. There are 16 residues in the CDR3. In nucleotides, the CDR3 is TGCGCCAGCAGCTCCTCCTCGACCAGGCGCGGCGAAAAACTGTTTTTT. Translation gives CASSSSSTRRGEKLFF.

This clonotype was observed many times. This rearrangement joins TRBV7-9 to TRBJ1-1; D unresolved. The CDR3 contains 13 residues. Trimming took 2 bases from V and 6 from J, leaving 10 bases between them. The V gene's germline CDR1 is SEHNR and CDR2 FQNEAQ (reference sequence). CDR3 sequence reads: CASSLRIVPEAFF. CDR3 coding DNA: TGTGCCAGCAGCTTAAGGATAGTCCCTGAAGCTTTCTTT.

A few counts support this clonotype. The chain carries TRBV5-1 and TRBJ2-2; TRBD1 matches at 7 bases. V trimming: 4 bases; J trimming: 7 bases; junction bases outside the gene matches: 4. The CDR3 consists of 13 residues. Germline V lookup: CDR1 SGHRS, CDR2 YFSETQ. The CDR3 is CASSPQGLGELFF. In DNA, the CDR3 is TGCGCCAGCAGCCCACAGGGGCTCGGGGAGCTGTTTTTT.

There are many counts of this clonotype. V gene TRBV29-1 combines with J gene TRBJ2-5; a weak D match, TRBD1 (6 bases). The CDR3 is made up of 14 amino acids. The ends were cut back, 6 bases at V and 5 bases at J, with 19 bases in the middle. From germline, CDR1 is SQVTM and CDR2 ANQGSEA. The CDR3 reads CSVRPDSLFETQYF. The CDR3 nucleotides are TGCAGCGTGAGACCGGACAGCTTGTTCGAGACCCAGTACTTC.

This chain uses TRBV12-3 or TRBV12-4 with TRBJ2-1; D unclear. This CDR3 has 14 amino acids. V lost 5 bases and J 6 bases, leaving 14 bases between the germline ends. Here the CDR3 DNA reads TGTGCCAGCAGTACGGGCTATTTTGTCAATGAGCAGTTCTTC. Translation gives CASSTGYFVNEQFF.

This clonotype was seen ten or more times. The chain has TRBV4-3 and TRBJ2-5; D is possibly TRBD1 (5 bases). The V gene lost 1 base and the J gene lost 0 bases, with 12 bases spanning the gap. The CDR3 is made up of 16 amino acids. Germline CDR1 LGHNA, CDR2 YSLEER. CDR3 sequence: CASSQGVRRDQETQYF. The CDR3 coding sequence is TGCGCCAGCAGCCAAGGGGTCCGCAGGGACCAAGAGACCCAGTACTTC.

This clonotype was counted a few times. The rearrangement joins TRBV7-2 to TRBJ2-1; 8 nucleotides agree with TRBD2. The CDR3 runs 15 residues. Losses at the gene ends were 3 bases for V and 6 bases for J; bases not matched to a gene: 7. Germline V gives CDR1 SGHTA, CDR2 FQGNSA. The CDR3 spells CASSFSTSGGNEQFF. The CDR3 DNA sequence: TGTGCCAGCAGCTTCAGTACTAGCGGAGGCAATGAGCAGTTCTTC.

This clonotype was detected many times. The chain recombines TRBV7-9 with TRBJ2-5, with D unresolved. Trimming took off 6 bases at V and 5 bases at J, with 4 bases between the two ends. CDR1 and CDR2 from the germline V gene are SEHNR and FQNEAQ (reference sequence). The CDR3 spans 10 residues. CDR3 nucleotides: TGTGCCAGCAGTTTCGAGACCCAGTACTTC. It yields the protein CASSFETQYF.

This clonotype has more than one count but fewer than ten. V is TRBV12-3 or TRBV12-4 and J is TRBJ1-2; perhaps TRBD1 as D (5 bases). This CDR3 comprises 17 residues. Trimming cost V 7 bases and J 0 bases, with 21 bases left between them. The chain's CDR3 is CASNKEGWGGTNYGYTF. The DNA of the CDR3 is TGTGCCAGCAACAAAGAAGGGTGGGGGGGTACTAACTATGGCTACACCTTC.

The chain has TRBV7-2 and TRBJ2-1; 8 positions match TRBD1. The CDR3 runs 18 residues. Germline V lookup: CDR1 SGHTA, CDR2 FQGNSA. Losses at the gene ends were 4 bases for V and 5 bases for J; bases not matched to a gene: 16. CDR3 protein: CASSSKSGQGINNNEQFF. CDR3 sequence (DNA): TGTGCCAGCAGCTCCAAATCAGGACAGGGAATTAATAACAATGAGCAGTTCTTC.

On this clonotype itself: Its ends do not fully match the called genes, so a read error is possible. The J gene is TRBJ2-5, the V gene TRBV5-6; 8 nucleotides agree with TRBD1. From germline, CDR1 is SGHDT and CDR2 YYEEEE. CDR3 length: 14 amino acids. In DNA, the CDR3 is TGTGCCAGCAGTTTGGACAGGGCCGGAGAGACCCAGTACTTC. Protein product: CASSLDRAGETQYF.